This T cell receptor beta chain was captured in a study of T cell responses to AZD1222 COVID-19 vaccine. Study outcomes and limitations: Spike-specific TCR breadth rose after two AZD1222 doses, and depth rose as well. Just five to seven AZD1222 recipients tested seropositive at baseline.

The germline gives CDR1 LNHDA, CDR2 SQIVND (reference sequence). V shed 4 bases and J shed 2 bases, with 20 bases lying between them. The CDR3 totals 17 residues. Repertoires were generated with immunoSEQ multiplex PCR, while TCRdb's copy carries only in-frame clones and drops some. This sample has under 150,000 clones, with approximately 94% found just once. In the case of this clone: No antigen is known for it.

The starting material was peripheral blood, obtained on day 0 of AZD1222 vaccination. The chain carries TRBV19 and TRBJ1-2; possibly TRBD1 for D (5 bases). The sequence derives from an adult in good health. In DNA form, the CDR3 reads TGTGCCAGTAGTACCCAAAGTCGGGGGGGGAACAACTATGGCTACACCTTC. It translates to CASSTQSRGGNNYGYTF.